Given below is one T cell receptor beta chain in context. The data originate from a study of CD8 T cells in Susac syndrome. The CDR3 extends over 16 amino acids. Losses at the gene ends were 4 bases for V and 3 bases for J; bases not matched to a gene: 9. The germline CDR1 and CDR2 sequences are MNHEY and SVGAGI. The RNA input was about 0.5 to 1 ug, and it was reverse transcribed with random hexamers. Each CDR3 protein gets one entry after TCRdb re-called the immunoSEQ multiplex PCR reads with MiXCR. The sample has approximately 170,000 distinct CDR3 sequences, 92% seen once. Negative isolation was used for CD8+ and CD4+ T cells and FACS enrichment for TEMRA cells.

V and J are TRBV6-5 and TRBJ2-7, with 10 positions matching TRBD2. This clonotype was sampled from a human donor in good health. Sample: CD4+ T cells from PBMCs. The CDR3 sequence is CASSSPTSGSLYEQYF. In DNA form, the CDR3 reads TGTGCCAGCAGTTCCCCGACTAGCGGGTCCCTCTACGAGCAGTACTTC.